These T cell receptor beta chains were read from a single sample in a study of cytotoxic CD8 clonotypes in ibrutinib-treated CLL. TCRdb's copy holds only in-frame clones and misses some; the assay was immunoSEQ multiplex PCR. Of 20,000 to 25,000 clones listed, roughly four fifths are singletons. This specimen was PBMCs, taken before ibrutinib treatment. All receptors come from a human donor with chronic lymphocytic leukemia. Each CDR3 is given with its conserved first and last residue. D genes are given only for firm matches. The size entry is marked missing in some rows and otherwise reads once, few, many or a size class.

TRBV7-2	TRBJ1-3	.	TRBD1	TGTGCCAGCAGCTTAGAGAACAGGGGGCTCGTTGGAAACACCATATATTTT	CASSLENRGLVGNTIYF
TRBV28	TRBJ2-1	.	TRBD2	TGTGCCAGCAGTCCGATCAGCGGGAGCTCCTACAATGAGCAGTTCTTC	CASSPISGSSYNEQFF
TRBV7-9	TRBJ2-1	.	TRBD2	TGTGCCAGCAGCTCCCGACGACTAGCGGGAGTTGAGCAGTTCTTC	CASSSRRLAGVEQFF
TRBV27	TRBJ1-5	.	.	TGTGCCAGCAGTCCAGGGAGGGCGAATCAGCCCCAGCATTTT	CASSPGRANQPQHF
TRBV6-5	TRBJ2-1	.	TRBD2	TGTGCCAGCAGTTACATCAAAACGGGAGGCAATGAGCAGTTCTTC	CASSYIKTGGNEQFF
TRBV6-5	TRBJ1-1	.	.	TGTGCCAGCAGTTTCCGAGCAGGGCTAAACACTGAAGCTTTCTTT	CASSFRAGLNTEAFF
TRBV5-1	TRBJ2-7	few	.	TGCGCCAGCAGCCCCCGGACAGTTACCTACGAGCAGTACTTC	CASSPRTVTYEQYF
TRBV28	TRBJ2-6	.	.	TGTGCCAGCACCCCCTCGGAGGTGTCTGGGGCCAACGTCCTGACTTTC	CASTPSEVSGANVLTF
TRBV19	TRBJ1-1	few	.	TGTGCCAGTAGCCGTCCGGGCAGGGGCAACACTGAAGCTTTCTTT	CASSRPGRGNTEAFF
TRBV11-2	TRBJ1-1	.	TRBD1	TGTGCCAGCAGCTTAGGACAGGGGGCGACTGAAGCTTTCTTT	CASSLGQGATEAFF
TRBV7-9	TRBJ1-1	.	.	TGTGCCAGCAGCAAAGGGGGGAACACTGAAGCTTTCTTT	CASSKGGNTEAFF
TRBV18	TRBJ1-6	.	.	TGTGCCAGCTCACCACAGTATGAGAATTCACCCCTCCACTTT	CASSPQYENSPLHF
TRBV28	TRBJ1-3	.	.	TGTGCCAGCAGAGAGCTCGGGGAGTACCAAGGAAACACCATATATTTT	CASRELGEYQGNTIYF
TRBV6-4	TRBJ2-2	.	.	TGTGCCAGCAGTGACTCCAGCACCGGGGAGCTGTTTTTT	CASSDSSTGELFF
TRBV7-3	TRBJ2-1	.	.	TGTGCCAGCAGCTTATTGCTGGGGGCCTACAATGAGCAGTTCTTC	CASSLLLGAYNEQFF
TRBV6-8	TRBJ1-6	.	TRBD1	TGTGCCAGCAGTCAGGGGGTATGCTCCTATAATTCACCCCTCCACTTT	CASSQGVCSYNSPLHF
TRBV5-6	TRBJ1-5	.	.	TGTGCCAGCAGCTTGGTAGGGCCTCATCAGCCCCAGCATTTT	CASSLVGPHQPQHF
TRBV30	TRBJ2-5	.	.	TGTGCCCAAGCCGGGGGGCGCGGGGAGACCCAGTACTTC	CAQAGGRGETQYF
TRBV5-1	TRBJ2-1	once	TRBD1	TGCGCCAGCGGGTCGACAGGGAACACCAACAATGAGCAGTTCTTC	CASGSTGNTNNEQFF
TRBV18	TRBJ1-1	once	.	TGTGCCAGCTCGCCGGATGAGAGGAACACTGAAGCTTTCTTT	CASSPDERNTEAFF
TRBV30	TRBJ1-1	once	.	TGTGCCTGGAGGAGGGACCAGGCCACTGAAGCTTTCTTT	CAWRRDQATEAFF
TRBV2	TRBJ2-5	.	.	TGTGCCAGCAAACGTCTCGGGGCGGGGAGCCAAGAGACCCAGTACTTC	CASKRLGAGSQETQYF
TRBV27	TRBJ2-5	once	TRBD2	TGTGCCAGCAGTTCGGGACTAGCGGGAGGAGAGACCCAGTACTTC	CASSSGLAGGETQYF
TRBV7-9	TRBJ2-2	.	.	TGTGCCAGCAGCGACCCGCTCCGGGGCACCGGGGAGCTGTTTTTT	CASSDPLRGTGELFF
TRBV6-6	TRBJ2-1	once	.	TGTGCCAGCGGAACCTACAATGAGCAGTTCTTC	CASGTYNEQFF
TRBV5-5	TRBJ2-3	.	.	TGTGCCAGCAGCTACCAGGGTAGCACAGATACGCAGTATTTT	CASSYQGSTDTQYF
TRBV7-9	TRBJ2-7	.	TRBD1	TGTGCCAGCACCTACGACAGGGGAACTCGTGAGCAGTACTTC	CASTYDRGTREQYF
TRBV5-6	TRBJ2-1	once	TRBD1	TGTGCCAGCAGACGACAGGGCCATGAGCAGTTCTTC	CASRRQGHEQFF
TRBV5-8	TRBJ2-3	.	.	TGTGCCAGCCCCACGCCCCCCGGGAAGGTCACAGATACGCAGTATTTT	CASPTPPGKVTDTQYF
TRBV5-1	TRBJ2-5	.	.	TGCGCCAGCAGCTTGTATGTCCTATATGAGACCCAGTACTTC	CASSLYVLYETQYF
TRBV5-1	TRBJ1-2	.	.	TGCGCCAGCAAGGCAGACGATAACTATGGCTACACCTTC	CASKADDNYGYTF
TRBV6-1	TRBJ2-1	once	TRBD2	TGTGCCAGCAGATCAGCTAGCGGGAGTTACAATGAGCAGTTCTTC	CASRSASGSYNEQFF
TRBV9	TRBJ1-5	.	.	TGTGCCAGCAGCGTAGATCACAGCTCCAATCAGCCCCAGCATTTT	CASSVDHSSNQPQHF